The T cell receptor beta chain described here comes from a study of blood T cell repertoires in COVID-19. Background on the study: Samples of COVID-19 (acute and convalescent) were obtained from the United States, Italy and Spain. From T cells, B-cell-depleted T cells, or PBMCs came the material, which was cDNA or gDNA.

Germline V lookup: CDR1 MNHEY, CDR2 SMNVEV (reference sequence). Germline trimming cut 5 bases from V and 10 bases from J; bases unmatched to any gene: 9. CDR3 size: 15 residues. TCRdb's table, derived via immunoSEQ multiplex PCR, lists solely in-frame clones and lacks some. The repertoire consists of approximately 190,000 clones, with about 88% occurring once and the leading ten covering 2.1%. The sample was peripheral blood. The chain recombines TRBV27 with TRBJ2-1; 12 nucleotides align to TRBD2. The clonotype comes from a man in his sixties or seventies with active or convalescent COVID-19. The CDR3 DNA follows: TGTGCCAGCAGTGTCCCAGGACTAGCGGGGAACGAGCAGTTCTTC. This gives the protein CASSVPGLAGNEQFF.